This TCR beta chain was observed in a study of blood T cell repertoires in COVID-19. Study in general: Some COVID-19 samples were acute and others convalescent; all came from the United States, Italy and Spain.

Authors' methods: Nucleated cell number was recorded as an estimate derived from reference gene primer amplification. Assay used: immunoSEQ multiplex PCR; TCRdb lists only in-frame clones, some missing. From that table come the V and J calls and clone size; the DNA was used to work out D and trimming. Here the sample spans more than 150,000 clones, around 80% being singletons. Looked up from germline, CDR1 is LNHDA and CDR2 is SQIVND (reference sequence). V lost 4 bases, J lost 6 bases, and 13 bases lay in between. CDR3 size: 15 residues. The chain links TRBV19 to TRBJ1-6, with D possibly TRBD1 on 5 matching bases. The specimen was peripheral blood. The receptor comes from a human donor in a cohort sampled during active COVID-19. CDR3 in DNA: TGTGCCAGTAGTACCATGCCCGACAGTAATTCACCCCTCCACTTT. Translated: CASSTMPDSNSPLHF.